Described below is a single T cell receptor beta chain sequence and its context. This clone was counted only a few times. The target of this receptor is not known. No base qualities exist here, and no much larger clone lies one base off it. These data belong to a study of cytomegalovirus exposure and HLA in healthy donors (dated by TCRdb to about 2017). With regard to the full study: An earlier analysis of roughly 610 of the donors reported 276 Gb of sequence data and 117 million unique TCR beta sequences obtained from around 190 million T cells. A later genetic analysis took genome-wide SNP genotypes for 398 of the 666 donors and used that subset as a discovery cohort. Rather than drawing on any new phenotypic data, the later analysis identified candidate immune exposures from TCR beta sequences and the way those sequences occurred across donors. The study profiled the T cell repertoires of more than 500 subjects by immunosequencing and related them to cytomegalovirus serostatus. The genetic ancestry cluster associated with self-reported Caucasian donors included 70% to 85% of the roughly 400 genotyped donors. In an earlier analysis of a few hundred of the donors, high-throughput TCR beta sequencing was used to judge whether each TCR beta V gene segment behaved as functional or pseudogenic. Class I and class II HLA loci were covered by the typing at four-digit resolution. Every repertoire in the discovery cohort had been generated on one and the same sequencing platform. To predict cytomegalovirus infection status, the study brought together high-throughput TCR immunosequencing, statistical association of individual TCRs with disease status, and machine learning. A separate validation cohort of roughly 120 different subjects was used in addition to the roughly 720-subject first cohort. On average, around 230,000 unique TCR beta nucleotide sequences were sequenced per donor among some 420 genotyped donors of the cohort, with around 19% of those sequences being non-productive. Four or five DR-DQ haplotypes were handled as single units for association and clustering because linkage in the cohort was strong. The aim of the study was to test whether cataloging public T cell receptors could identify signatures of past pathogen exposure. About 280 gigabases of sequencing data and about 92 million unique TCR sequences made up an early release that covered several hundred HLA-typed donors. To study patterns of TCR occurrence, a later analysis re-analyzed previously published TCR beta repertoires from several hundred donors and added high-resolution HLA genotyping. The number of donors typed differed by locus, with roughly 620-630 for A, B, C, DRB1 and DQB1, approximately 500 for DQA1, about 610 for DPA1, and approximately 470 for DPB1. Donor age, sex, ethnicity and CMV serostatus were compiled alongside the repertoire data.

CDR1 SGHNT and CDR2 YYREEE were looked up in the germline V gene (reference sequence). From its cysteine to its phenylalanine, the CDR3 spans 15 amino acids. Only the CDR3 part of the read is kept: 45 bases, read in frame from the first base. Ends trimmed: V by 4 bases, J by 5 bases; bases unmatched to a gene: 9. The library relied on the immunoSEQ multiplex PCR assay. The multiplex PCR relied on a mix of 60 forward primers for TCR Vbeta segments and 13 reverse primers for TCR Jbeta segments. The CDR3 region of rearranged TCR beta genes was amplified from genomic DNA with a multiplex PCR assay. The amplified TCR beta libraries were sequenced on the Illumina HiSeq System as 87-base-pair reads. Turning to the authors' computational methods: Across the 500 to 850 repertoires, a later analysis counted 60 million to 90 million unique TCR beta chains, about 10 million of which were shared by at least two donors. To remove PCR and sequencing errors, raw reads were error-corrected and collapsed into unique sequences using a nearest-neighbor algorithm that merged closely related sequences. CDR3 sequences were aligned to IMGT reference sequences to assign V, D and J gene segments. For a sequence to be retained, at least a six-nucleotide match to both a V gene segment and a J gene segment was required. Rearrangements were classified as productive when the CDR3 lacked stop codons and remained in frame with V and J, and all other rearrangements were classified as non-productive. CDR3 was defined by IMGT convention, running from the second conserved V-encoded cysteine to the conserved J-encoded phenylalanine. Sequences without an unambiguous match to a single V gene segment were excluded from the earlier analysis of about 600 of the donors. In an earlier analysis of roughly 600 of the donors, a V segment was called functional when productive rearrangements were above 56.7%, and segregating when the standard deviation between donors exceeded 5%. To diagnose cytomegalovirus status from the catalog of TCR beta chain sequences, a statistical classification framework was built. A later analysis assigned V and J genes by comparing TCR nucleotide sequences with IMGT/GENE-DB human TR gene sequences. A later analysis assigned CDR3 sequences and most-parsimonious VDJ recombination scenarios with the TCRdist pipeline. A later analysis defined each TCR beta chain by its CDR3 amino acid sequence plus V-gene family, and excluded reads lacking a unique V-gene family. In a later analysis, fewer than 600 highly shared, low-generation-probability nucleotide sequences were removed to address suspected cross-contamination and a sequencing artifact. In a later analysis, a clonal expansion index was calculated for each public chain from normalized within-repertoire ranks of inferred template counts. In a later analysis, generation probabilities were computed using a VDJ recombination model fitted to out-of-frame rearrangements, and the results were checked against IGoR. In a later analysis, TCR-TCR, TCR-HLA and TCR-CMV co-occurrence was scored with hypergeometric tests, and a repertoire-size bias correction was applied to TCR pairs. To estimate false discovery rates, a later analysis permuted the HLA or CMV assignments 20 times. In a later analysis, co-occurring TCRs were grouped using DBSCAN, with TCRdist sequence similarity added in when clustering inside HLA-allele-positive subsets. Co-occurrence clustering excluded repertoires with fewer than 30,000 or more than 120,000 public chains, plus five with anomalous nucleotide sharing. In TCRdb, the immuneACCESS table is reduced to in-frame sequences with V and J assigned. These tables do not hold every clone; where another copy was compared, an unresolved V gene accounts for under half, and the others remain unexplained. V and J calls and clone size are those listed in that table; D and trimming were worked out from the DNA. In this sample the table shows 150,000 or so clones, about 80% of which occur a single time. Roughly 12% of the sample is held by the ten biggest clonotypes.

Results and caveats for the whole study, not just this receptor: Strong co-occurrence of HLA alleles, especially DR and DQ, made assigning TCR associations to individual alleles difficult. According to a later genetic analysis, donors in an Asian-associated ancestry cluster had fewer N-insertions in productive TCRs than the approximately 650-donor mean. In a later analysis, HLA-associated TCR beta chains were found to be more clonally expanded and to have lower generation probabilities than equally common non-associated chains. The classifier was reported to diagnose cytomegalovirus status with high specificity and sensitivity in both the original cohort and the validation cohort. A later genetic analysis associated a missense DCLRE1C variant with V-gene and J-gene trimming of TCR beta chains, and an independent cohort replicated the association. In the study, some 160 TCR beta chains were listed as associated with cytomegalovirus. Because HLA typing was missing for some donors at each locus, association tests included only the typed subset. In a later analysis, most CMV-associated TCR beta chains were found to appear HLA-restricted, with HLA associations seemingly driven largely by CMV exposure. Some IMGT-functional V segments, including TRBV6-2 and TRBV6-3, could not be told apart with the 87-base-pair reads, so those segments were excluded. While some public TCRs were present in many individuals, most TCR sequences turned up only very rarely across donors. The earlier analysis of 587 of the donors excluded approximately 17 rarely observed V segments, including chromosome 9 orphons, because counts were too low. For the cohort, immune exposure information was limited to CMV serostatus. A later analysis reported that several top co-occurrence clusters appeared linked to parvovirus B19, influenza, CMV and Epstein-Barr virus. The presence/absence analyses assumed that sequencing depth was roughly uniform across donors, and that assumption may not be true. It was suggested by the authors that the approach could potentially be generalized to other disease states and immunological phenotypes. In an earlier analysis of a few hundred of the donors, most TCR beta V segments were observed in productive rearrangements about 87% or about 30% of the time, broadly matching IMGT annotations. A further reported finding was that TCR beta sequences accurately predicted the HLA-A and HLA-B alleles for most subjects in the first cohort. In vitro tests confirmed that a few of the cytomegalovirus-associated TCR beta chains recognize cytomegalovirus antigens. The cohort was sequenced for TCR beta chains only, and without alpha or paired-chain data the features that could be detected were limited. In a later analysis, the rate of TCR association differed among HLA loci, with DRB1 alleles having the most associated TCRs and HLA-C alleles having the fewest. Linkage disequilibrium might explain the correlated functional status among segregating V segments, but an unknown experimental factor could not be excluded. In a later analysis, some 18,000 TCR beta sequences were associated with specific HLA alleles at a false discovery rate of 0.05. The sequencing pipeline was judged likely to have produced a cluster of highly shared sequence variants as a technical artifact.

In total, approximately 610 healthy bone marrow donors made up the cohort. At the time of sampling, every cohort member was nominally healthy, though immune exposures that went unrecorded were likely present. The donor tested CMV seropositive, placing the donor among the 290 or so seropositive members of the cohort. Each donor provided a peripheral blood sample, and peripheral blood mononuclear cells were used for TCR beta sequencing. The Qiagen DNeasy Blood Extraction Kit was used to extract genomic DNA from the blood cell samples. This sequence was found in a man under 40 in good health and CMV-seropositive. Source material: PBMCs. Here the chain combines TRBV5-4 and TRBJ2-5, with 9 central nucleotides matching TRBD2. The CDR3 corresponds to CASSPAPSGTETQYF. The nucleotides are TGTGCCAGCAGCCCCGCGCCTAGCGGGACTGAGACCCAGTACTTC.